This T cell receptor (beta chain) was profiled in a study of technical replicates of blood from four donors. The CDR3 sequence is 15 residues long. Germline CDR1 reads SGHVS; CDR2 reads FNYEAQ. Trimming cost V 0 bases and J 3 bases; bases outside gene matches: 2. Method: immunoSEQ multiplex PCR; TCRdb's copy keeps in-frame clones and lacks some. Of under 95,000 clones listed, around 94% are singletons. The receptor was isolated from a human donor in good health. This chain connects TRBV7-6 to TRBJ2-7; 10 nucleotides agree with TRBD1. The sequenced material came from T cells isolated from PBMCs. CDR3 sequence (DNA): TGTGCCAGCAGCTTAGCCAGGGACAGGGGCTACGAGCAGTACTTC. It encodes CASSLARDRGYEQYF.